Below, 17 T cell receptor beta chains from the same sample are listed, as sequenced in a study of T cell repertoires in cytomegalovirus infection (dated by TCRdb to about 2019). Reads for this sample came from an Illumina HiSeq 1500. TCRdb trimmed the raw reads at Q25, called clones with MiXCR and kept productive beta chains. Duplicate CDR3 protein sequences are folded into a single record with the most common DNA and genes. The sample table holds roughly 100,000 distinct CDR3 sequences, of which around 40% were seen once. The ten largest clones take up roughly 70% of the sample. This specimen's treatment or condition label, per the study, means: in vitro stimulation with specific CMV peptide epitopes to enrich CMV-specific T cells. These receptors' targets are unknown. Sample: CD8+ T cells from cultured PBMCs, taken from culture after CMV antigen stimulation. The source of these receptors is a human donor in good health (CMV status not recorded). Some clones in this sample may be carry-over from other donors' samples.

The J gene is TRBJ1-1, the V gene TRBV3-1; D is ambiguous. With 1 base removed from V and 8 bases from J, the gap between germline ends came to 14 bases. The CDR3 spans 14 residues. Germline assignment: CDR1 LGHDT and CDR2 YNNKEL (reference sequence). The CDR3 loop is CASSQGYRAPEAFF. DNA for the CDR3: TGTGCCAGCAGCCAAGGGTATAGGGCCCCCGAAGCTTTCTTT.

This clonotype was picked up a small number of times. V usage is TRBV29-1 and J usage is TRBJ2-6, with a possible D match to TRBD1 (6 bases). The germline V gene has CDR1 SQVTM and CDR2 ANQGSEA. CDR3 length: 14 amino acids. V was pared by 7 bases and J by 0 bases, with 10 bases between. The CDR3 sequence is CSARDTSGANVLTF. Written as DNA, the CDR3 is TGCAGCGCTAGGGACACCTCTGGGGCCAACGTCCTGACTTTC. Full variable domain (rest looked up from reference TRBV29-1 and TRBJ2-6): SAVISQKPSRDICQRGTSLTIQCQVDSQVTMMFWYRQQPGQSLTLIATANQGSEATYESGFVIDKFPISRPNLTFSTLTVSNMSPEDSSIYLCSARDTSGANVLTFGAGSRLTVL.

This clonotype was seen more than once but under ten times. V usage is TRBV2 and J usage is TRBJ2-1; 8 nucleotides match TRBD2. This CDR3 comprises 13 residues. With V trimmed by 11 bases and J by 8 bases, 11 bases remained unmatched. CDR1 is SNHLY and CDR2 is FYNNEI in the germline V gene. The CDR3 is CAPGSGGGDEQFF. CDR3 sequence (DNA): TGTGCCCCAGGCAGCGGGGGCGGGGATGAGCAGTTCTTC.

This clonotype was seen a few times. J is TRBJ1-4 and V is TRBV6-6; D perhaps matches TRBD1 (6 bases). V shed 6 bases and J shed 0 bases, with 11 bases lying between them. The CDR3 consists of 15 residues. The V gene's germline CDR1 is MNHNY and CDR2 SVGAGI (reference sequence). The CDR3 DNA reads TGTGCCAGCAGGACCGGGACAACAACTAATGAAAAACTGTTTTTT. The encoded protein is CASRTGTTTNEKLFF.

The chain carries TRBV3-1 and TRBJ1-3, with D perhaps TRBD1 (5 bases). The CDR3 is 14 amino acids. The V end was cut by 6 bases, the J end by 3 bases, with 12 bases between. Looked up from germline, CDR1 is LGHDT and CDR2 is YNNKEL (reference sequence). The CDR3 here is CASRGPGGGNTIYF. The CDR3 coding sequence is TGTGCCAGCAGGGGACCGGGGGGTGGAAACACCATATATTTT.

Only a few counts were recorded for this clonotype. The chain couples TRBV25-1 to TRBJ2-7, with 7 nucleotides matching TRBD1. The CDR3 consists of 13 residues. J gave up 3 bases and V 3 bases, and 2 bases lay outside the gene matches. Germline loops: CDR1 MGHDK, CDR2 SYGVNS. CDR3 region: CASSDWDSYEQYF. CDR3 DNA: TGTGCCAGCAGTGATTGGGACAGCTACGAGCAGTACTTC.

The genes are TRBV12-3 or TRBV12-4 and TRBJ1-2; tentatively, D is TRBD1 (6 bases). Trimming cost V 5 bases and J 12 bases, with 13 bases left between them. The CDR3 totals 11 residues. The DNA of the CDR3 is TGTGCCAGCAGTAGCCAGGGGCGGGACACCTTC. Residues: CASSSQGRDTF.

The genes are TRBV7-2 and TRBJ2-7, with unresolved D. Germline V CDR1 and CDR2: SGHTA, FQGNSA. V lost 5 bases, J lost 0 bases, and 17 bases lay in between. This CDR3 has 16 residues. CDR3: CASSRPRTESSYEQYF. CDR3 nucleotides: TGTGCCAGCAGCCGACCGAGGACGGAGAGCTCCTACGAGCAGTACTTC.

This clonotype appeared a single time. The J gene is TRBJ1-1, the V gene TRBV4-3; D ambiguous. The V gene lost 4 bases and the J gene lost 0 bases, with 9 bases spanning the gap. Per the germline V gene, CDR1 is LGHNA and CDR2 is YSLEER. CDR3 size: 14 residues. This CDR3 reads CASSPYDMNTEAFF. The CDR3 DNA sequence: TGCGCCAGCAGCCCTTATGATATGAACACTGAAGCTTTCTTT.

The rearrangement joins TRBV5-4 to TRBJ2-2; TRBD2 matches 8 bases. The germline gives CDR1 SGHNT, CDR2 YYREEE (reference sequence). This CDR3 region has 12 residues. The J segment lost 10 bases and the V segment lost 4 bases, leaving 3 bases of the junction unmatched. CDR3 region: CASSRSGEELFF. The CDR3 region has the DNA TGTGCCAGCAGCCGTAGCGGGGAGGAGCTGTTTTTT.

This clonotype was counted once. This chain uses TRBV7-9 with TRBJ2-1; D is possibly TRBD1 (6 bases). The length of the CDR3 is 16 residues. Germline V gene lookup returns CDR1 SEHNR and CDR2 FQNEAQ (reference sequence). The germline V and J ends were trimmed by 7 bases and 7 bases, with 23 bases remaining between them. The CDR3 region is CASTPTQGKSVNEQFF. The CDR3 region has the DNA TGTGCCAGCACCCCTACACAGGGAAAATCGGTGAATGAGCAGTTCTTC.

CDR3 DNA: TGTGCCAGCAGGCTTCCTGCAGGGGCTGGAGAAGCTTTCTTT. Its protein product is CASRLPAGAGEAFF. The rearrangement joins TRBV12-3 or TRBV12-4 to TRBJ1-1, with a tentative D call TRBD1 (6 bases). The CDR3 sequence is 14 residues long. The V end was cut by 6 bases, the J end by 8 bases, with 19 bases between.

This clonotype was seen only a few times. CDR3 amino acids: CASSLSRQSLWDEQFF. The CDR3 nucleotides are TGTGCCAGCAGCCTCTCCCGGCAGTCTCTTTGGGATGAGCAGTTCTTC. The chain employs TRBV6-5 and TRBJ2-1; D gene uncertain. V dropped 6 bases and J dropped 8 bases, with 23 bases sitting between them. Germline V CDR1 and CDR2: MNHEY, SVGAGI. The CDR3 sequence is 16 residues long.

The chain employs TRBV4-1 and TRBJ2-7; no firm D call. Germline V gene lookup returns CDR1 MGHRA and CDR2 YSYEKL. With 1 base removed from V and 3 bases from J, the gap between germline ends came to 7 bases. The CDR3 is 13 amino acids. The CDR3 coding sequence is TGCGCCAGCAGCCAAGCCCGATACTACGAGCAGTACTTC. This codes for CASSQARYYEQYF.

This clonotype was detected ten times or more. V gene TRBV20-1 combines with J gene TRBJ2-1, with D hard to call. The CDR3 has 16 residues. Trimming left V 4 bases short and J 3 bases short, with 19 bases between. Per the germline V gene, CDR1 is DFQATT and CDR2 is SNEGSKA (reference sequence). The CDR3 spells CSAISLRAPGYNEQFF. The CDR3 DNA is TGCAGTGCTATAAGTCTCCGGGCCCCCGGCTACAATGAGCAGTTCTTC.

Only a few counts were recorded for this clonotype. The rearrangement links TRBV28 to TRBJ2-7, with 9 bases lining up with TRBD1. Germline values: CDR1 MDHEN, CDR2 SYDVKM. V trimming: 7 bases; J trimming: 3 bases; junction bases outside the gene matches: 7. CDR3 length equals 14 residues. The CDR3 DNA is TGTGCCAGCATTTCCTGGACAGGGGACTACGAGCAGTACTTC. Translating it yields CASISWTGDYEQYF.

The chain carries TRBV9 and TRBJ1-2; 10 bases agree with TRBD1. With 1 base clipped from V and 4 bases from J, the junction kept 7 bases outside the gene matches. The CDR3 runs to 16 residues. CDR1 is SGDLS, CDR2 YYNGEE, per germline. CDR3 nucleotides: TGTGCCAGCAGCGTAACCGGACAGGGGGGATCCTATGGCTACACCTTC. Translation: CASSVTGQGGSYGYTF.